This T cell receptor (beta chain) was sequenced for a study of blood T cell repertoires in COVID-19 (dated by TCRdb to the early 2020s). With respect to the entire study: The collaborator samples originated in the United States, Italy and Spain and spanned the acute and convalescent phases of COVID-19. The prospective study material was composed of cDNA or gDNA derived from T cells, B-cell-depleted T cells, or PBMCs. The dataset comprised deeply sampled blood TCRbeta repertoires from subjects exposed to, actively infected with, or recovered from COVID-19. The repertoires were released in a freely available public database meant as a resource for research on the immune response to SARS-CoV-2. The samples were drawn from two sources: the first 160 participants of the ongoing ImmuneRACE study, and 1,254 subjects contributed by 6 global collaborators. Sample metadata almost always included a de-identified subject ID, COVID-19 status, age in years and sex. Where available, HLA class I and class II types were obtained from metadata supplied by the sample provider rather than from assay-based typing.

The immunoSEQ Assay, a bias-controlled multiplex PCR, was used to amplify TCRbeta CDR3 regions from genomic DNA. Per the original workflow: Nucleated cell counts per sample were estimated from amplification of reference gene primers within the assay. Sequence reads were collapsed and filtered to measure the absolute abundance of every unique TCRbeta CDR3 rearrangement. For each sample, productive Simpson clonality was calculated as the square root of Simpson's diversity index over productive rearrangements. This is the immuneACCESS table as TCRdb keeps it, with only in-frame sequences that have V and J called. A part of the clones is gone; compared with another copy, unresolved V genes explain less than half, and the rest is unexplained. V and J calls and clone size are those listed in that table; D and trimming were worked out from the DNA. For this sample there are around 250,000 clones; 70% to 90% appear just once. The ten most abundant clones make up around 3% of the sample.

Points the paper makes about the study in general: The amount of clinical and demographic metadata varied by source and participant and was provided uncurated.

About this clone: No cognate antigen has been identified for it. Within one base of it there is no much larger clone, and no base qualities were kept.

Each collaborating institution followed its own protocols to collect whole blood in K2EDTA tubes. For TCRbeta analysis, collaborator samples were shipped as frozen whole blood, as isolated PBMCs, or as DNA extracted from either sample type. The sequenced material came from peripheral blood. The sequence derives from a woman aged 25 to 39 with active or convalescent COVID-19.

CDR3 reads: CAWSVRRDHYGYTF. The nucleotide sequence is given as TGTGCCTGGAGTGTAAGGCGGGACCACTATGGCTACACCTTC. Recombination linked TRBV30 to TRBJ1-2; TRBD1 could be the D gene, as 5 bases match. From a lookup of the germline V gene (reference sequence), CDR1 and CDR2 are GTSNPN and SVGIG. V and J are truncated by 0 bases and 3 bases respectively, leaving an intervening sequence of 11 bases. From the cysteine through the phenylalanine, the CDR3 covers 14 amino acids. The sequence is cut down to CDR3 DNA, 42 bases in frame from base 1. Full variable domain (CDR3 extended with the reference TRBV30 and TRBJ1-2 proteins): SQTIHQWPATLVQPVGSPLSLECTVEGTSNPNLYWYRQAAGRGLQLLFYSVGIGQISSEVPQNLSASRPQDRQFILSSKKLLLSDSGFYLCAWSVRRDHYGYTFGSGTRLTVV.